This TCR beta chain was recovered during a study of blood T cell repertoires in COVID-19. The wider study: From the United States, Italy and Spain came samples of acute and convalescent COVID-19. In each case, the material was cDNA or gDNA derived from T cells, B-cell-depleted T cells, or PBMCs.

How the authors handled the data: Reference gene primer amplification in the assay estimated nucleated cell counts. Method: immunoSEQ multiplex PCR; TCRdb's copy keeps in-frame clones and lacks some. V, J and clone size are taken as reported in that table, and D and trimming were inferred from the DNA itself. The sample yields about 190,000 clones, roughly 80% seen once. Germline CDR1 and CDR2: MNHEY and SMNVEV (reference sequence). Trimming cost V 5 bases and J 7 bases; bases outside gene matches: 8. The CDR3 contains 14 residues. Sample: peripheral blood. The origin of this receptor is a man aged 50 or older who had recovered from COVID-19. The chain combines TRBV27 with TRBJ1-2; 9 bases agree with TRBD1. The CDR3: CASSRRDRDFGYTF. The CDR3 nucleotides read TGTGCCAGCAGTCGCCGGGACAGGGATTTTGGCTACACCTTC.